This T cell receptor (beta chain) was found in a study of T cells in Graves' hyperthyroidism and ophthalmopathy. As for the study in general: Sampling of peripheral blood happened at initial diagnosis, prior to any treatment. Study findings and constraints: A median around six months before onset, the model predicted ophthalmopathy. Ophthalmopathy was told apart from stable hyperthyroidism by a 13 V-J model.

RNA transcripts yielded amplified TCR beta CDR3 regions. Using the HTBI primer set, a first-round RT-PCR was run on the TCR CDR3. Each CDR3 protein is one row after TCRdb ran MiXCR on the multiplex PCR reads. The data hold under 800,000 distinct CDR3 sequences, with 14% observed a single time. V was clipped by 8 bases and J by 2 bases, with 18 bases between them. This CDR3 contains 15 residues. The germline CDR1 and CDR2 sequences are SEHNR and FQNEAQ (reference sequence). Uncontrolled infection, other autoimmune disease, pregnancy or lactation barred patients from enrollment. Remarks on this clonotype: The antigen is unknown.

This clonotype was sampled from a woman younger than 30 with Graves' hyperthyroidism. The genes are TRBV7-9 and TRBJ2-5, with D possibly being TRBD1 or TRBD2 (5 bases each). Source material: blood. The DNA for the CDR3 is TGTGCCAGCCAGCCCCGGGACGGGCGGCAAGAGACCCAGTACTTC. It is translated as CASQPRDGRQETQYF.